The 32 T cell receptor beta chains presented below share a single source sample, sequenced in a study of CD8+ T cells in alopecia areata. Sequencing templates came from extracted RNA that was reverse transcribed into cDNA. The assay was immunoSEQ multiplex PCR, and TCRdb's table has in-frame clones only and misses some. This sample has around 250,000 clones, with less than 80% found just once. Sequences were derived from CD4+ T cells sorted from blood, sampled at week 0. These TCRs come from a human donor with alopecia areata.

This chain links TRBV27 with TRBJ2-3, with D hard to call. The CDR3 contains 13 residues. The V end was cut by 4 bases, the J end by 4 bases, with 9 bases between. Germline CDR1 reads MNHEY; CDR2 reads SMNVEV (reference sequence). The CDR3 coding sequence is TGTGCCAGCAGTTCCTGGGTGGCAGATACGCAGTATTTT. Protein: CASSSWVADTQYF.

CDR3 sequence: CASSPGQGGFGTQYF. CDR3 DNA sequence: TGTGCCAGCAGCCCGGGACAGGGAGGTTTCGGAACGCAGTATTTT. V and J are TRBV11-3 and TRBJ2-3, with TRBD1 matching over 9 bases. The CDR3 length is 15 residues. V gave up 5 bases and J gave up 9 bases; unmatched junction bases: 12. Germline CDR1 and CDR2: SGHNT and YENEEA. The whole variable domain, remainder taken from reference TRBV11-3 and TRBJ2-3, is EAGVVQSPRYKIIEKKQPVAFWCNPISGHNTLYWYLQNLGQGPELLIRYENEEAVDDSQLPKDRFSAERLKGVDSTLKIQPAELGDSAVYLCASSPGQGGFGTQYFGPGTRLTVL.

A single count supports this clone. This CDR3 is also generated by other DNA sequences in the sample. The genes are TRBV20-1 and TRBJ1-2; no clear D gene. Per germline, CDR1 DFQATT and CDR2 SNEGSKA (reference sequence). This CDR3 is 11 amino acids long. V dropped 1 base and J dropped 4 bases, with 4 bases sitting between them. CDR3 nucleotide sequence: TGCAGTGCTAGAGTCGGCTATGGCTACACCTTC. The encoded protein is CSARVGYGYTF.

The gene calls are TRBV7-9 and TRBJ2-5, with 11 bases identical to TRBD2. The J call may be incorrect, as the DNA end agrees better with TRBJ2-7. The CDR3 has 15 amino acids. Germline-derived CDR1 and CDR2 are SEHNR and FQNEAQ (reference sequence). The CDR3 DNA reads as TGTGCCAGCAGCTTACTAGCGGGGGGCTCCTACGAGCAGTACTTC. This gives the protein CASSLLAGGSYEQYF.

The chain uses TRBV18 and TRBJ2-7; D uncertain. V was cut by 2 bases and J by 6 bases, with 5 bases left in between. This CDR3 is built from 11 residues. Germline values: CDR1 KGHSH, CDR2 LQKENI. DNA for the CDR3: TGTGCCAGCTCACCATTGGTCGAGCAGTACTTC. Translating gives CASSPLVEQYF.

This clone was seen just once. The chain recombines TRBV7-2 with TRBJ2-3, with 9 positions matching TRBD1. Germline CDR1 and CDR2: SGHTA and FQGNSA. Unmatched junction bases numbered 12, after V lost 4 bases and J lost 7 bases. The CDR3 length is 16 residues. Here the CDR3 DNA reads TGTGCCAGCAGCTCAAGCCTGGGACAGGGCTCCTATACGCAGTATTTT. This sequence encodes CASSSSLGQGSYTQYF.

The V and J genes are TRBV5-1 and TRBJ1-5; 7 bases map to TRBD1. The trim removed 4 bases at V and 3 bases at J, leaving 4 bases unmatched. The CDR3 has 14 residues. Germline assignment: CDR1 SGHRS and CDR2 YFSETQ. CDR3 amino acids: CASSIGQVNQPQHF. Here the CDR3 DNA reads TGCGCCAGCAGCATCGGACAGGTCAATCAGCCCCAGCATTTT.

This clone was counted a few times. The V call is TRBV30, the J call TRBJ2-3; D unresolved. Deletions cut 5 bases from V and 6 bases from J, with 9 bases between. Germline lookup yields CDR1 GTSNPN and CDR2 SVGIG (reference sequence). This CDR3 is built from 11 residues. CDR3 nucleotides: TGTGCCTGGGCGACGGGTGATACGCAGTATTTT. Protein product: CAWATGDTQYF.

The rearrangement links TRBV9 to TRBJ1-5; D gene uncertain. CDR1 and CDR2 from the germline V gene are SGDLS and YYNGEE. This CDR3 has 17 residues. Trimming removed 0 bases at V and 0 bases at J, with 13 bases between. This chain's CDR3 is CASSVDWAPTSNQPQHF. In nucleotides, the CDR3 is TGTGCCAGCAGCGTAGATTGGGCCCCGACTAGCAATCAGCCCCAGCATTTT.

V and J are TRBV2 and TRBJ2-7; TRBD1 might be the D (6 bases). Between the trimmed V and J ends, which lost 6 bases and 1 base, there was a span of 13 bases. The CDR3 contains 14 residues. The germline V gene has CDR1 SNHLY and CDR2 FYNNEI. CDR3 residues: CASSGQGTSYEQYF. CDR3 sequence (DNA): TGTGCCAGCAGCGGCCAGGGGACATCCTACGAGCAGTACTTC.

This chain uses TRBV6-5 with TRBJ1-6; D gene uncertain. The CDR3 consists of 13 residues. Trimming took 0 bases from V and 10 from J, leaving 7 bases between them. CDR1 and CDR2 from the germline V gene are MNHEY and SVGAGI. The DNA for the CDR3 is TGTGCCAGCAGTTACTCGAGTCAATCACCCCTCCACTTT. This codes for CASSYSSQSPLHF.

The chain is built from TRBV9 and TRBJ2-3, with a possible D match to TRBD2 (5 bases). Germline-derived CDR1 and CDR2 are SGDLS and YYNGEE. CDR3 length equals 15 residues. Between the trimmed V and J ends, which lost 0 bases and 2 bases, there was a span of 10 bases. CDR3 protein: CASSVDSVSTDTQYF. Here the CDR3 DNA reads TGTGCCAGCAGCGTAGATAGCGTGTCCACAGATACGCAGTATTTT.

This chain connects TRBV30 to TRBJ1-2; a weak D match, TRBD1 (5 bases). V lost 1 base, J lost 8 bases, and 11 bases lay in between. CDR1 is GTSNPN, CDR2 SVGIG, per germline (reference sequence). CDR3 size: 12 residues. This chain's CDR3 is CAWSGGYEGYTF. The CDR3 nucleotides are TGTGCCTGGAGTGGGGGCTATGAAGGCTACACCTTC.

This clone was detected once. The chain is built from TRBV29-1 and TRBJ2-4; D unclear. The CDR3 runs to 14 residues. Germline CDR1 and CDR2: SQVTM and ANQGSEA. V shed 8 bases and J shed 3 bases, with 17 bases lying between them. CDR3 coding DNA: TGCAGCACACGAGAGCCTCAAGGCAAAAACATTCAGTACTTC. Translation: CSTREPQGKNIQYF.

The rearrangement joins TRBV30 to TRBJ2-7; no firm D call. The germline V gene encodes CDR1 GTSNPN and CDR2 SVGIG (reference sequence). This CDR3 has 14 amino acids. Trimming removed 3 bases from V and 0 bases from J, with 12 bases in between. The CDR3 region is CAWRGKVYSYEQYF. The CDR3 coding sequence is TGTGCCTGGAGAGGAAAGGTTTACTCCTACGAGCAGTACTTC.

The CDR3 loop reads CASSSGTGVNQPQHF. The CDR3 coding sequence is TGTGCCAGCAGTTCCGGGACAGGGGTGAATCAGCCCCAGCATTTT. V gene TRBV27 combines with J gene TRBJ1-5, with TRBD1 matching over 10 bases. CDR3 size: 15 residues. With 4 bases clipped from V and 4 bases from J, the junction kept 4 bases outside the gene matches. The V gene's germline CDR1 is MNHEY and CDR2 SMNVEV (reference sequence).

The CDR3 nucleotides read TGTGCCTGGAGTGTGCTAGCGGGGGCCGGCGAGCAGTACTTC. It yields the protein CAWSVLAGAGEQYF. The V call is TRBV30, the J call TRBJ2-7; 10 bases are shared with TRBD2. V shed 0 bases and J 6 bases; nucleotides not matched to a gene: 5. Germline V lookup: CDR1 GTSNPN, CDR2 SVGIG (reference sequence). The CDR3 runs 14 residues.

This clone was detected once. This chain connects TRBV7-8 to TRBJ2-1, with D perhaps TRBD1 or TRBD2 (6 bases each). Germline CDR1 is SGHVS and CDR2 is FQNEAQ. The CDR3 extends over 16 amino acids. The ends were cut back, 0 bases at V and 3 bases at J, with 12 bases in the middle. The CDR3 sequence is CASSLADGGVYNEQFF. Written as DNA, the CDR3 is TGTGCCAGCAGCTTAGCGGACGGGGGCGTCTACAATGAGCAGTTCTTC.

The chain employs TRBV29-1 and TRBJ1-2, with unresolved D. The CDR3 contains 17 residues. The V end was cut by 7 bases, the J end by 0 bases, with 24 bases between. Looked up from germline, CDR1 is SQVTM and CDR2 is ANQGSEA. The CDR3 DNA sequence: TGCAGCGCAATTCCCCGTCAGAGCTCGAGAGCTAACTATGGCTACACCTTC. Encoded protein: CSAIPRQSSRANYGYTF.

The chain links TRBV27 to TRBJ1-5; tentative D call: TRBD1 (6 bases). This CDR3 comprises 14 residues. The ends were cut back, 2 bases at V and 5 bases at J, with 10 bases in the middle. The germline V gene encodes CDR1 MNHEY and CDR2 SMNVEV (reference sequence). CDR3 sequence reads: CASSLTAGDQPQHF. The CDR3 DNA sequence: TGTGCCAGCAGTTTAACGGCAGGGGATCAGCCCCAGCATTTT.

J is TRBJ2-2 and V is TRBV7-9, with unresolved D. Trimming pared 1 base from V and 9 bases from J, leaving 9 bases between. CDR1 is SEHNR and CDR2 is FQNEAQ in the germline V gene (reference sequence). The CDR3 totals 13 residues. The CDR3 coding sequence is TGTGCCAGCAGCTTAGGTTACCTGCGGGAGCTGTTTTTT. This gives the protein CASSLGYLRELFF.

The gene calls are TRBV23-1 and TRBJ2-1, with TRBD1 matching over 7 bases. TRBV23-1 is classed as an ORF, of uncertain function. V gave up 7 bases and J gave up 4 bases; unmatched junction bases: 4. CDR3 length equals 13 residues. The CDR3 nucleotides read TGCGCCAGCAACCGACAGGGTTACAATGAGCAGTTCTTC. Encoded protein: CASNRQGYNEQFF.

The chain employs TRBV29-1 and TRBJ1-3; a possible D gene is TRBD1 (5 bases). Trimming took off 5 bases at V and 8 bases at J, with 13 bases between the two ends. This CDR3 comprises 12 residues. CDR1 and CDR2 from the germline V gene are SQVTM and ANQGSEA. The CDR3 sequence is CSVLGQGHTIYF. As DNA, the CDR3 is TGCAGCGTTCTTGGTCAGGGACACACCATATATTTT.

This clone appeared a single time. This chain links TRBV7-2 with TRBJ2-4, with TRBD2 identical over 10 bases. Trimming at V came to 5 bases and at J to 5 bases, leaving 18 bases not matched to a gene. The CDR3 runs 19 residues. The germline CDR1 and CDR2 sequences are SGHTA and FQGNSA. The CDR3 coding sequence is TGTGCCAGCAGCCCAGGAGTAGCGGGGGGCTCCTCGCGGGAAAACATTCAGTACTTC. It codes for CASSPGVAGGSSRENIQYF.

The chain carries TRBV5-4 and TRBJ2-1; 13 bases are shared with TRBD2. Germline CDR1 and CDR2: SGHNT and YYREEE (reference sequence). This CDR3 has 17 amino acids. V shed 4 bases, J shed 7 bases, and the junction held 11 bases outside the gene matches. The CDR3 loop is CASSSGLAGALGNEQFF. The CDR3 DNA sequence: TGTGCCAGCAGCAGCGGACTAGCGGGGGCCTTGGGGAATGAGCAGTTCTTC.

This clone was detected ten times or more. The chain couples TRBV2 to TRBJ2-6, with no clear D. V was cut by 2 bases and J by 5 bases, with 1 base left in between. CDR1 and CDR2 (germline): SNHLY, FYNNEI. CDR3 length equals 12 residues. In nucleotides, the CDR3 is TGTGCCAGCAGTGAATGGGCCAACGTCCTGACTTTC. Protein product: CASSEWANVLTF.

This clone turned up a few times. V and J are TRBV2 and TRBJ1-5, with D tentatively TRBD1 (6 bases). Germline assignment: CDR1 SNHLY and CDR2 FYNNEI. Trimming stripped 10 bases from V and 0 bases from J, with 10 bases between. The length of the CDR3 is 13 residues. This CDR3 reads CATRQDSNQPQHF. The CDR3 nucleotides read TGTGCCACACGACAGGATAGCAATCAGCCCCAGCATTTT.

This chain joins TRBV29-1 and TRBJ2-5; 11 positions agree with TRBD2. From germline, CDR1 is SQVTM and CDR2 ANQGSEA. The CDR3 spans 16 residues. V shed 2 bases, J shed 2 bases, and the junction held 7 bases outside the gene matches. The DNA of the CDR3 is TGCAGCGTTGAACCCCGACTAGCGGGGCCACAAGAGACCCAGTACTTC. Translating gives CSVEPRLAGPQETQYF.

The rearrangement uses TRBV9 and TRBJ1-2; D remains ambiguous. CDR1 and CDR2 from the germline V gene are SGDLS and YYNGEE. The CDR3 contains 14 residues. The V end lost 0 bases, the J end lost 10 bases, and 16 bases lay between the germline ends. This CDR3 is CASSVVVEGGFYTF. The CDR3 bases are TGTGCCAGCAGCGTAGTTGTGGAGGGAGGCTTCTACACCTTC.

Only a few counts were recorded for this clone. The chain joins TRBV29-1 to TRBJ2-2; D might be TRBD2 (6 bases). Germline V CDR1 and CDR2: SQVTM, ANQGSEA. The CDR3 is 14 amino acids. V lost 4 bases to trimming and J lost 1 base, with 10 bases between them. CDR3 nucleotide sequence: TGCAGCGTTGGTCGAGCGGGGAACACCGGGGAGCTGTTTTTT. Protein sequence: CSVGRAGNTGELFF.

The V call is TRBV4-1, the J call TRBJ2-5; maybe TRBD1 (6 bases). Germline lookup yields CDR1 MGHRA and CDR2 YSYEKL. V was pared by 4 bases and J by 3 bases, with 12 bases between. The CDR3 is made up of 14 amino acids. The DNA of the CDR3 is TGCGCCAGCAGCCGAGGGGGAACGGAAGAGACCCAGTACTTC. It is translated as CASSRGGTEETQYF.

This chain connects TRBV5-1 to TRBJ1-1; D remains unclear. V was cut by 2 bases and J by 1 base, with 6 bases left in between. This CDR3 has 13 amino acids. The germline V gene encodes CDR1 SGHRS and CDR2 YFSETQ. CDR3 bases: TGCGCCAGCAGCTTCACCGGGAACACTGAAGCTTTCTTT. It codes for CASSFTGNTEAFF. Full variable domain (missing parts from reference TRBV5-1 and TRBJ1-1): KAGVTQTPRYLIKTRGQQVTLSCSPISGHRSVSWYQQTPGQGLQFLFEYFSETQRNKGNFPGRFSGRQFSNSRSEMNVSTLELGDSALYLCASSFTGNTEAFFGQGTRLTVV.